This entry lists 21 T cell receptor beta chains sequenced from one sample in a study of control samples from healthy donors and cancer patients. Sequencing used immunoSEQ multiplex PCR; TCRdb keeps in-frame clones, though not all of them. The data show around 160,000 clones, more than 85% seen once. The sequencing sample was made of blood. These receptors came from a man between 18 and 35 years old in good health.

The chain joins TRBV19 to TRBJ2-5, with D possibly matching TRBD2 (5 bases). Germline V gives CDR1 LNHDA, CDR2 SQIVND (reference sequence). There are 11 residues in the CDR3. V dropped 4 bases and J dropped 9 bases, with 9 bases sitting between them. DNA of the CDR3: TGTGCCAGTAGTAGTAAGAGGGCCCAGTACTTC. Translation: CASSSKRAQYF.

This clone was picked up one time. The chain couples TRBV5-4 to TRBJ2-3; 10 nucleotides match TRBD2. Germline CDR1 reads SGHNT; CDR2 reads YYREEE (reference sequence). J was trimmed by 6 bases and V by 4 bases; bases with no gene match: 14. The CDR3 sequence is 17 residues long. The CDR3: CASSPPPLAGARDTQYF. CDR3 nucleotide sequence: TGTGCCAGCAGCCCGCCCCCCCTAGCGGGAGCGAGGGATACGCAGTATTTT.

The V gene is TRBV5-1, the J gene TRBJ1-1, with D possibly matching TRBD1 (5 bases). Trimming took off 0 bases at V and 6 bases at J, with 15 bases between the two ends. This CDR3 region has 15 residues. CDR1 and CDR2 from the germline V gene are SGHRS and YFSETQ. The CDR3 protein is CASSLENQGFAEAFF. In DNA, the CDR3 is TGCGCCAGCAGCTTGGAGAACCAGGGTTTTGCTGAAGCTTTCTTT.

The chain employs TRBV6-5 and TRBJ2-2; 7 bases map to TRBD2. Germline trimming cut 8 bases from V and 2 bases from J; bases unmatched to any gene: 5. The germline V gene has CDR1 MNHEY and CDR2 SVGAGI. The CDR3 is made up of 14 amino acids. The CDR3 sequence: CASFSGRNTGELFF. The CDR3 DNA follows: TGTGCCAGCTTTAGCGGGCGAAACACCGGGGAGCTGTTTTTT.

This chain connects TRBV30 to TRBJ2-2; no clear D gene. This CDR3 is built from 12 residues. Germline V CDR1 and CDR2: GTSNPN, SVGIG (reference sequence). The ends were cut back, 3 bases at V and 8 bases at J, with 10 bases in the middle. This CDR3 is CAWSLGSGELFF. In DNA form, the CDR3 reads TGTGCCTGGAGCCTTGGTTCGGGGGAGCTGTTTTTT.

V is TRBV19 and J is TRBJ1-6; possible D gene TRBD1, 5 bases. Germline CDR1 reads LNHDA; CDR2 reads SQIVND (reference sequence). Trimming left V 5 bases short and J 7 bases short, with 12 bases between. CDR3 length equals 14 residues. The DNA of the CDR3 is TGTGCCAGTAGTGTGGGACGGGGGAATTCACCCCTCCACTTT. It is translated as CASSVGRGNSPLHF.

The V call is TRBV28, the J call TRBJ2-1; weak D call: TRBD1 (6 bases). This CDR3 has 16 residues. The V gene lost 4 bases and the J gene lost 1 base, with 14 bases spanning the gap. The germline gives CDR1 MDHEN, CDR2 SYDVKM. The CDR3 spells CASSSPQGGSYNEQFF. CDR3 coding DNA: TGTGCCAGCAGTTCCCCCCAAGGGGGATCCTACAATGAGCAGTTCTTC.

The chain is built from TRBV14 and TRBJ2-7, with 8 bases that match TRBD2. Looked up from germline, CDR1 is SGHDN and CDR2 is FVKESK. With V trimmed by 2 bases and J by 5 bases, 8 bases remained unmatched. The CDR3 totals 15 residues. CDR3 residues: CASSQLAGGKDEQYF. The CDR3 nucleotides read TGTGCCAGCAGCCAACTTGCGGGGGGTAAAGACGAGCAGTACTTC.

CDR3 nucleotides: TGTGCCAGCAGTCCTTTTGGACAGGGGGCAAGTTGGAGGTTAAACTATGGCTACACCTTC. Translation gives CASSPFGQGASWRLNYGYTF. This chain connects TRBV6-6 to TRBJ1-2; 11 bases are shared with TRBD1. Germline values: CDR1 MNHNY, CDR2 SVGAGI (reference sequence). This CDR3 spans 20 amino acids. V lost 5 bases, J lost 2 bases, and 19 bases stayed unmatched.

This clone has just one count. V gene TRBV6-6 combines with J gene TRBJ2-1; 9 bases map to TRBD2. The CDR3 loop spans 16 amino acids. Germline V gene data show CDR1 as MNHNY and CDR2 as SVGAGI (reference sequence). J gave up 3 bases and V 0 bases, and 3 bases lay outside the gene matches. The DNA of the CDR3 is TGTGCCAGCAGTTACTCTCTAGCGGGACTCTACAATGAGCAGTTCTTC. It codes for CASSYSLAGLYNEQFF.

The chain joins TRBV6-1 to TRBJ1-2; D unresolved. Germline V gene data show CDR1 as MNHNS and CDR2 as SASEGT. CDR3 size: 13 residues. V lost 3 bases and J 1 base, leaving 6 bases between the germline ends. For the CDR3, the DNA is TGTGCCAGCAGTGACGGGCGTAACTATGGCTACACCTTC. This sequence encodes CASSDGRNYGYTF.

The chain carries TRBV11-2 and TRBJ1-3; no firm D call. Germline V gene sequence: CDR1 SGHAT, CDR2 FQNNGV. V was clipped by 0 bases and J by 5 bases, with 8 bases between them. There are 14 residues in the CDR3. The CDR3 reads CASSLDSVRNTIYF. DNA of the CDR3: TGTGCCAGCAGCTTAGATTCGGTGCGAAACACCATATATTTT.

V is TRBV28 and J is TRBJ2-5; tentatively, D is TRBD2 (5 bases). V lost 3 bases and J lost 10, with 9 bases in between. The CDR3 has 11 residues. CDR1 is MDHEN and CDR2 is SYDVKM in the germline V gene. CDR3 DNA: TGTGCCAGCAGTTTTTTGGAGGTCCAGTACTTC. Translated: CASSFLEVQYF.

J is TRBJ1-6 and V is TRBV30; D ambiguous. Trimming pared 0 bases from V and 7 bases from J, leaving 13 bases between. Germline V gene sequence: CDR1 GTSNPN, CDR2 SVGIG (reference sequence). This CDR3 region has 15 residues. The CDR3 spells CAWSVRETRNSPLHF. The CDR3 nucleotides read TGTGCCTGGAGTGTCCGTGAGACCCGCAATTCACCCCTCCACTTT.

V is TRBV19 and J is TRBJ1-3; D gene ambiguous. CDR1 and CDR2 (germline): LNHDA, SQIVND (reference sequence). Trimming pared 6 bases from V and 0 bases from J, leaving 9 bases between. The CDR3 is 14 amino acids. The CDR3 DNA is TGTGCCAGTAGCCCAAAGAGCTCTGGAAACACCATATATTTT. Encoded protein: CASSPKSSGNTIYF.

This sequence joins TRBV3-1 (or the pseudogene TRBV3-2) and TRBJ2-1; D remains unclear. Trimming pared 0 bases from V and 4 bases from J, leaving 10 bases between. This CDR3 is built from 15 residues. The germline gives CDR1 LGHDT, CDR2 YNNKEL (reference sequence). CDR3 bases: TGTGCCAGCAGCCAAGAATGGAACTTTTACAATGAGCAGTTCTTC. This translates into CASSQEWNFYNEQFF.

J is TRBJ1-5 and V is TRBV19, with TRBD1 matching 7 bases. CDR3 size: 16 residues. Germline assignment: CDR1 LNHDA and CDR2 SQIVND (reference sequence). With 5 bases clipped from V and 1 base from J, the junction kept 8 bases outside the gene matches. The CDR3 reads CASSQTGRLSNQPQHF. CDR3 nucleotide sequence: TGTGCCAGTAGTCAGACAGGGCGGTTGAGCAATCAGCCCCAGCATTTT.

This rearrangement joins TRBV19 to TRBJ2-1; TRBD1 matches at 8 bases. The CDR3 runs 15 residues. Losses at the gene ends were 8 bases for V and 4 bases for J; bases not matched to a gene: 10. The germline V gene encodes CDR1 LNHDA and CDR2 SQIVND (reference sequence). The CDR3 region is CASSARDRLYNEQFF. CDR3 nucleotides: TGTGCCAGTTCCGCCCGGGACAGGCTATACAATGAGCAGTTCTTC.

This chain links TRBV6-5 with TRBJ1-5, with D hard to call. Germline V gene lookup returns CDR1 MNHEY and CDR2 SVGAGI. V lost 6 bases and J 1 base, leaving 13 bases between the germline ends. CDR3 length equals 15 residues. CDR3 region: CASRPTARSNQPQHF. The CDR3 nucleotides read TGTGCCAGCAGACCGACCGCCAGGAGCAATCAGCCCCAGCATTTT.

V is TRBV30 and J is TRBJ2-5; 8 nucleotides agree with TRBD1. The junction had 5 bases not matched to a gene; V was cut back by 3 bases and J by 5 bases. The V gene's germline CDR1 is GTSNPN and CDR2 SVGIG (reference sequence). The CDR3 contains 13 residues. The DNA for the CDR3 is TGTGCCTGGAGCCAAGACAGGGGTGAGACCCAGTACTTC. It translates to CAWSQDRGETQYF.

The chain is built from TRBV6-5 and TRBJ1-1; D perhaps matches TRBD1 (5 bases). Germline-derived CDR1 and CDR2 are MNHEY and SVGAGI. The CDR3 totals 11 residues. Trimming removed 8 bases from V and 6 bases from J, with 10 bases in between. The chain's CDR3 is CASAKQAEAFF. CDR3 sequence (DNA): TGTGCCAGCGCTAAACAGGCTGAAGCTTTCTTT.